These 21 T cell receptor beta chains share one sample of origin, sequenced in a study of blood T cell repertoires in COVID-19. This table comes from immunoSEQ multiplex PCR, and its TCRdb copy is limited to in-frame clones, with some not included. Of tens of thousands of clones in the sample, 83% were seen once. What was sequenced was peripheral blood. These receptors were obtained from a man aged 50-59 years with active COVID-19.

The CDR3 coding sequence is TGTGCCAGCACGGAGGGATATGGCTACACCTTC. It translates to CASTEGYGYTF. The genes are TRBV5-4 and TRBJ1-2; unclear D gene. Germline V gene data show CDR1 as SGHNT and CDR2 as YYREEE (reference sequence). Between the trimmed V and J ends, which lost 6 bases and 5 bases, there was a span of 8 bases. The CDR3 covers 11 residues.

This chain uses TRBV7-9 with TRBJ2-1; 7 bases fit TRBD2. J was trimmed by 3 bases and V by 1 base; bases with no gene match: 6. CDR1 and CDR2 (germline): SEHNR, FQNEAQ (reference sequence). This CDR3 has 16 residues. For the CDR3, the DNA is TGTGCCAGCAGCTTAGGGCGGACTAGGGACTACAATGAGCAGTTCTTC. This encodes CASSLGRTRDYNEQFF.

The gene calls are TRBV7-3 and TRBJ2-3; D may be TRBD1 (6 bases). The CDR3 has 15 residues. V was clipped by 0 bases and J by 2 bases, with 9 bases between them. The V gene's germline CDR1 is SGHTA and CDR2 FQGTGA. DNA for the CDR3: TGTGCCAGCAGCTTAACGACAGGAAACACAGATACGCAGTATTTT. It translates to CASSLTTGNTDTQYF. Variable domain in full (rest from reference TRBV7-3 and TRBJ2-3): GAGVSQTPSNKVTEKGKYVELRCDPISGHTALYWYRQSLGQGPEFLIYFQGTGAADDSGLPNDRFFAVRPEGSVSTLKIQRTERGDSAVYLCASSLTTGNTDTQYFGPGTRLTVL.

This chain links TRBV30 with TRBJ2-1; 7 bases agree with TRBD2. Germline values: CDR1 GTSNPN, CDR2 SVGIG (reference sequence). Trimming at V came to 1 base and at J to 3 bases, leaving 6 bases not matched to a gene. The CDR3 sequence is 15 residues long. CDR3 loop: CAWSAGGDLYNEQFF. The CDR3 region has the DNA TGTGCCTGGAGTGCTGGGGGGGACCTCTACAATGAGCAGTTCTTC.

This chain links TRBV5-1 with TRBJ1-1, with TRBD1 matching over 7 bases. V lost 2 bases, J lost 4 bases, and 2 bases stayed unmatched. From germline, CDR1 is SGHRS and CDR2 YFSETQ. The CDR3 covers 13 residues. The CDR3 spells CASSLGQATEAFF. The CDR3 bases are TGCGCCAGCAGCTTAGGACAGGCCACTGAAGCTTTCTTT.

CDR3 in DNA: TGTGCCAGCAGCTTCACTTCGGGAGAGCAGTTCTTC. The encoded protein is CASSFTSGEQFF. The chain employs TRBV11-2 and TRBJ2-1, with D maybe TRBD2 (5 bases). Germline lookup yields CDR1 SGHAT and CDR2 FQNNGV. The CDR3 spans 12 residues. The V and J ends lost 3 bases and 10 bases respectively, with 10 bases between them.

The chain uses TRBV7-2 and TRBJ1-2; the D is unclear. Trimming shortened V by 1 base and J by 0 bases, and 9 bases separated the two germline ends. The CDR3 spans 15 residues. Germline CDR1 is SGHTA and CDR2 is FQGNSA. In nucleotides, the CDR3 is TGTGCCAGCAGCTTAGGGGCAGTATCTAACTATGGCTACACCTTC. It codes for CASSLGAVSNYGYTF.

The V and J genes are TRBV10-3 and TRBJ2-7; D unclear. Germline V CDR1 and CDR2: ENHRY, SYGVKD. Trimming pared 8 bases from V and 0 bases from J, leaving 14 bases between. The CDR3 is 14 amino acids. In DNA form, the CDR3 reads TGTGCCATCTCTTCCTCCTTGAGCTCCTACGAGCAGTACTTC. Translating gives CAISSSLSSYEQYF.

The chain couples TRBV9 to TRBJ2-5, with TRBD2 matching 10 bases. The CDR3 has 17 residues. CDR1 and CDR2 from the germline V gene are SGDLS and YYNGEE. Trimming cost V 3 bases and J 2 bases; bases outside gene matches: 10. The CDR3: CASSDPIAGGFQETQYF. In DNA, the CDR3 is TGTGCCAGCAGCGACCCTATAGCGGGAGGCTTTCAAGAGACCCAGTACTTC.

The CDR3 nucleotides read TGTGCCAGCAGTCAACCGACAGGGGCCACTGAAGCTTTCTTT. It specifies CASSQPTGATEAFF. V is TRBV28 and J is TRBJ1-1, with 8 bases lining up with TRBD1. There are 14 residues in the CDR3. V dropped 5 bases and J dropped 4; count of bases not matched to a gene: 6. Germline-derived CDR1 and CDR2 are MDHEN and SYDVKM. Looking up the rest from reference TRBV28 and TRBJ1-1 gives the full variable domain: DVKVTQSSRYLVKRTGEKVFLECVQDMDHENMFWYRQDPGLGLRLIYFSYDVKMKEKGDIPEGYSVSREKKERFSLILESASTNQTSMYLCASSQPTGATEAFFGQGTRLTVV.

The chain joins TRBV18 to TRBJ2-5, with D perhaps TRBD1 (5 bases). The germline V and J ends were trimmed by 6 bases and 9 bases, with 8 bases remaining between them. The germline V gene has CDR1 KGHSH and CDR2 LQKENI. CDR3 size: 10 residues. For the CDR3, the DNA is TGTGCCAGCTCCCTACAGGCCCAGTACTTC. This sequence encodes CASSLQAQYF. The entire variable domain, with the rest obtained from reference TRBV18 and TRBJ2-5, is as follows: NAGVMQNPRHLVRRRGQEARLRCSPMKGHSHVYWYRQLPEEGLKFMVYLQKENIIDESGMPKERFSAEFPKEGPSILRIQQVVRGDSAAYFCASSLQAQYFGPGTRLLVL.

The V gene is TRBV28, the J gene TRBJ2-5; D may be TRBD2 (7 bases). The CDR3 is 14 amino acids. In germline, CDR1 is MDHEN, CDR2 SYDVKM. V was trimmed by 5 bases and J by 2 bases, leaving 12 bases between them. The CDR3 DNA is TGTGCCAGCAGTCGAGGGGGGGCACAAGAGACCCAGTACTTC. Protein: CASSRGGAQETQYF. Supplemented by reference TRBV28 and TRBJ2-5, the full variable domain reads DVKVTQSSRYLVKRTGEKVFLECVQDMDHENMFWYRQDPGLGLRLIYFSYDVKMKEKGDIPEGYSVSREKKERFSLILESASTNQTSMYLCASSRGGAQETQYFGPGTRLLVL.

The rearrangement links TRBV7-2 to TRBJ2-1; 14 positions match TRBD2. The junction had 6 bases not matched to a gene; V was cut back by 5 bases and J by 12 bases. Germline loops: CDR1 SGHTA, CDR2 FQGNSA. This CDR3 has 14 residues. CDR3 in amino acids: CASSQGLAGVRQFF. The CDR3 region has the DNA TGTGCCAGCAGCCAGGGACTAGCGGGAGTCCGGCAGTTCTTC.

The chain carries TRBV28 and TRBJ2-7, with a tentative D call TRBD1 (6 bases). The CDR3 covers 14 residues. Germline V gene lookup returns CDR1 MDHEN and CDR2 SYDVKM. V lost 3 bases and J 7 bases, leaving 16 bases between the germline ends. The CDR3 bases are TGTGCCAGCAGTTTTTTGCAGGGAACAGGGGAGCAGTACTTC. It specifies CASSFLQGTGEQYF. Full variable domain (missing parts from reference TRBV28 and TRBJ2-7): DVKVTQSSRYLVKRTGEKVFLECVQDMDHENMFWYRQDPGLGLRLIYFSYDVKMKEKGDIPEGYSVSREKKERFSLILESASTNQTSMYLCASSFLQGTGEQYFGPGTRLTVT.

This CDR3 is CATATTGTYEQYF. CDR3 in DNA: TGTGCCACCGCAACAACCGGGACCTACGAGCAGTACTTC. J is TRBJ2-7 and V is TRBV15, with TRBD2 as a possible D gene (5 bases). V shed 8 bases and J shed 2 bases, with 13 bases lying between them. Looked up from germline, CDR1 is LNHNV and CDR2 is YYDKDF (reference sequence). The CDR3 sequence is 13 residues long. Drawing the rest from reference TRBV15 and TRBJ2-7, the complete variable domain is DAMVIQNPRYQVTQFGKPVTLSCSQTLNHNVMYWYQQKSSQAPKLLFHYYDKDFNNEADTPDNFQSRRPNTSFCFLDIRSPGLGDTAMYLCATATTGTYEQYFGPGTRLTVT.

The chain links TRBV7-9 to TRBJ2-1; 8 bases map to TRBD1. CDR1 and CDR2 (germline): SEHNR, FQNEAQ (reference sequence). The V gene end was trimmed by 8 bases and the J gene end by 5 bases; junction bases not matched to a gene: 8. This CDR3 spans 14 amino acids. Here the CDR3 DNA reads TGTGCCAGCGCCACCGGGACAGGAAACAATGAGCAGTTCTTC. Amino acid sequence: CASATGTGNNEQFF.

This clone was counted a few times. The genes are TRBV6-5 and TRBJ2-1; 7 positions agree with TRBD2. The germline V gene encodes CDR1 MNHEY and CDR2 SVGAGI. J was trimmed by 11 bases and V by 7 bases; bases with no gene match: 8. CDR3 length equals 12 residues. CDR3 loop: CASNYMGGKQFF. Here the CDR3 DNA reads TGTGCCAGCAACTACATGGGAGGGAAGCAGTTCTTC.

The chain recombines TRBV18 with TRBJ2-2, with 11 bases aligning to TRBD2. Trimming removed 2 bases from V and 5 bases from J; junction bases left unmatched: 10. The germline gives CDR1 KGHSH, CDR2 LQKENI. The CDR3 length is 18 residues. CDR3 sequence reads: CASSPALAGGTGTGELFF. The DNA of the CDR3 is TGTGCCAGCTCACCAGCCCTAGCGGGAGGCACGGGGACCGGGGAGCTGTTTTTT.

In this sample, this clone turned up once. The CDR3 sequence is CASRGTSGNTGELFF. The CDR3 bases are TGCGCCAGCAGGGGGACTAGCGGAAACACCGGGGAGCTGTTTTTT. The V gene is TRBV10-2, the J gene TRBJ2-2; 11 bases are shared with TRBD2. The CDR3 extends over 15 amino acids. Trimming took 6 bases from V and 2 from J; bases not matched to a gene: 2. Germline V lookup: CDR1 WSHSY, CDR2 SAAADI.

This clone appeared a few times. The rearrangement links TRBV10-3 to TRBJ2-3; a weak D match, TRBD1 (6 bases). Trimming shortened V by 0 bases and J by 7 bases, and 17 bases separated the two germline ends. The CDR3 is 16 residues long. The germline V gene encodes CDR1 ENHRY and CDR2 SYGVKD. In nucleotides, the CDR3 is TGTGCCATCAGTGAGTCACCTGCACTGACAGGATATACGCAGTATTTT. Translation: CAISESPALTGYTQYF.

In this sample, this clone turned up once. This chain connects TRBV19 to TRBJ1-2, with unresolved D. This CDR3 is 15 amino acids long. Germline V gives CDR1 LNHDA, CDR2 SQIVND (reference sequence). Trimming cost V 4 bases and J 0 bases, with 12 bases left between them. The CDR3 nucleotides read TGTGCCAGTAGTACAGGCTGGCTATCTAACTATGGCTACACCTTC. Its translation is CASSTGWLSNYGYTF.